This record covers a single TCR beta chain. As yet, its antigen is unknown. The record originates from a study of T-cell memory formation after mild COVID-19. Study-wide context: The two donors had largely donor-specific TCR clusters.

One entry per CDR3 protein, called by TCRdb with MiXCR from the 5' RACE reads. Among around 200,000 distinct CDR3 sequences listed, over 20% were seen once. The CDR3 is 13 amino acids. Germline values: CDR1 DFQATT, CDR2 SNEGSKA (reference sequence). V gave up 3 bases and J gave up 3 bases, with 12 bases separating them. General study points: Later expanders leaned CD4+, whereas day 15 to 85 contracting clones were balanced CD4/CD8. Second-wave clones reaching peak frequency on day 37 lacked confirmed SARS-CoV-2 specificity. Pre-infection memory held some responding clones, suggesting pre-existing cross-reactive T cells responded.

The material sequenced was PBMCs or a T cell subset sorted from them (not recorded which). The rearrangement joins TRBV20-1 to TRBJ2-7; D remains ambiguous. This receptor was identified in an adult woman who had mild COVID-19 (a few samples of this study predate the infection). Cell type and time point are not known. The DNA for the CDR3 is TGCAGTGCTAGGTCTACAGTCTTCTACGAGCAGTACTTC. Translating gives CSARSTVFYEQYF.